The rows below give T cell receptor beta chains drawn from one sample of a study of blood T cell repertoires in COVID-19. This table comes from immunoSEQ multiplex PCR, and its TCRdb copy is limited to in-frame clones, with some not included. The profile covers 200,000 to 300,000 clones, with around 89% appearing a single time and more than 3.5% taken by the ten largest. Material: PBMCs or T cells enriched from blood (not recorded which). The receptor source for this set is a woman under 40 who had recovered from COVID-19. Both conserved end residues are part of each CDR3. D genes are given only for firm matches. A row's size may be missing; if present it is once, few, many or a size class.

CDR3nt: TGTGCCAGCAGCCAGAGCGGTGAGCAGTACTTC; CDR3aa: CASSQSGEQYF; d_gene: .; j_gene: TRBJ2-7; abundance: .; v_gene: TRBV3-1/TRBV3-2
CDR3nt: TGTGCCACCAGTGATCCCGGGACAGGGACAAGTTACACCTACAATGAGCAGTTCTTC; CDR3aa: CATSDPGTGTSYTYNEQFF; d_gene: TRBD1; j_gene: TRBJ2-1; abundance: .; v_gene: TRBV24-1
CDR3nt: TGCGCCAGCAGCTCGGGACTAGCGGCCCTATGGAATGAGCAGTTCTTC; CDR3aa: CASSSGLAALWNEQFF; d_gene: TRBD2; j_gene: TRBJ2-1; abundance: .; v_gene: TRBV4-3
CDR3nt: TGTGCCAGCAGCTTAAGTAGAGATCAGCCCCAGCATTTT; CDR3aa: CASSLSRDQPQHF; d_gene: .; j_gene: TRBJ1-5; abundance: .; v_gene: TRBV11-1
CDR3nt: TGTGCCAGTAGTTCGGGGACTAGCGGACAACCCCTCAATGAGCAGTTCTTC; CDR3aa: CASSSGTSGQPLNEQFF; d_gene: TRBD2; j_gene: TRBJ2-1; abundance: .; v_gene: TRBV19
CDR3nt: TGCGCCAGCAGTTCTTCCGGGGAGGGCGGCTACACCTTC; CDR3aa: CASSSSGEGGYTF; d_gene: .; j_gene: TRBJ1-2; abundance: .; v_gene: TRBV5-1
CDR3nt: TGTGCCAGCAGCTCGTTTACTAGCGGGAGCGGCACCGGGGAGCTGTTTTTT; CDR3aa: CASSSFTSGSGTGELFF; d_gene: TRBD2; j_gene: TRBJ2-2; abundance: .; v_gene: TRBV11-3
CDR3nt: TGTGCCAGCAGCTTCGCCAGCTCTGGAAACACCATATATTTT; CDR3aa: CASSFASSGNTIYF; d_gene: .; j_gene: TRBJ1-3; abundance: .; v_gene: TRBV7-9
CDR3nt: TGTGCCAGCAGTAGTAGCCTTTCCTATGGCTACACCTTC; CDR3aa: CASSSSLSYGYTF; d_gene: .; j_gene: TRBJ1-2; abundance: .; v_gene: TRBV28
CDR3nt: TGTGCCAGCGGATCTTCAGGGGTTAATCAGCCCCAGCATTTT; CDR3aa: CASGSSGVNQPQHF; d_gene: .; j_gene: TRBJ1-5; abundance: .; v_gene: TRBV6-6
CDR3nt: TGTGCCAGCAAAAGAGGGGGTAACTATGGCTACACCTTC; CDR3aa: CASKRGGNYGYTF; d_gene: .; j_gene: TRBJ1-2; abundance: .; v_gene: TRBV2
CDR3nt: TGTGCCACCAGTGATCGGACGACAGGGAGAGCTTTCTTT; CDR3aa: CATSDRTTGRAFF; d_gene: TRBD1; j_gene: TRBJ1-1; abundance: .; v_gene: TRBV24-1
CDR3nt: TGTGCCAGCAGCTTAGAGCCGGGAAACACCATATATTTT; CDR3aa: CASSLEPGNTIYF; d_gene: .; j_gene: TRBJ1-3; abundance: .; v_gene: TRBV7-9
CDR3nt: TGTGCCAGCAGTCCCCCGGGACAGGGGTTTAAAGAAGCTTTCTTT; CDR3aa: CASSPPGQGFKEAFF; d_gene: TRBD1; j_gene: TRBJ1-1; abundance: .; v_gene: TRBV28
CDR3nt: TGTGCTAGCAGCTTATCAGGCATGGGGCTCAATCAGCCCCAGCATTTT; CDR3aa: CASSLSGMGLNQPQHF; d_gene: .; j_gene: TRBJ1-5; abundance: .; v_gene: TRBV7-7
CDR3nt: TGTGCCAGCAGTTTTCAGGGGGCGGGCTATGGCTACACCTTC; CDR3aa: CASSFQGAGYGYTF; d_gene: TRBD1; j_gene: TRBJ1-2; abundance: once; v_gene: TRBV28
CDR3nt: TGTGCCAGCAGCCCGGACAGGGGGAATCAGCCCCAGCATTTT; CDR3aa: CASSPDRGNQPQHF; d_gene: TRBD1; j_gene: TRBJ1-5; abundance: once; v_gene: TRBV3-1/TRBV3-2
CDR3nt: TGTGCCAGCAGTAATCTAAGGGGTGGGTTTATCACTGAAGCTTTCTTT; CDR3aa: CASSNLRGGFITEAFF; d_gene: .; j_gene: TRBJ1-1; abundance: .; v_gene: TRBV27
CDR3nt: TGTGCCTGGAGTCGTACAGGGGGCAATCAGCCCCAGCATTTT; CDR3aa: CAWSRTGGNQPQHF; d_gene: TRBD1; j_gene: TRBJ1-5; abundance: .; v_gene: TRBV30
CDR3nt: TGTGCCAGCAGCTTACTAGGGGTAAACACCGGGGAGCTGTTTTTT; CDR3aa: CASSLLGVNTGELFF; d_gene: .; j_gene: TRBJ2-2; abundance: .; v_gene: TRBV11-2
CDR3nt: TGCGCCAGCAGCCAAGAGCCAGCGGAGACGAGGGATACGCAGTATTTT; CDR3aa: CASSQEPAETRDTQYF; d_gene: .; j_gene: TRBJ2-3; abundance: .; v_gene: TRBV4-3
CDR3nt: TGTGCCAGCAGTCCCCAGGGTTACGAGCAGTACTTC; CDR3aa: CASSPQGYEQYF; d_gene: .; j_gene: TRBJ2-7; abundance: few; v_gene: TRBV2
CDR3nt: TGTGCCAGCAGCTTCGGAGGGGCAGGGGATACGCAGTATTTT; CDR3aa: CASSFGGAGDTQYF; d_gene: .; j_gene: TRBJ2-3; abundance: once; v_gene: TRBV7-2
CDR3nt: TGTGCCAGCAGCCAAGCCGCGGGACTAGCGGGGGTTAACTACGAGCAGTACTTC; CDR3aa: CASSQAAGLAGVNYEQYF; d_gene: TRBD2; j_gene: TRBJ2-7; abundance: .; v_gene: TRBV4-2
CDR3nt: TGTGCCAGCTCACCAAGTCTACAGGGGGGAGGGGCCAACGTCCTGACTTTC; CDR3aa: CASSPSLQGGGANVLTF; d_gene: TRBD1; j_gene: TRBJ2-6; abundance: .; v_gene: TRBV18
CDR3nt: TGCGCCAGCAGCCTTGGACAGAGCTCCTACAATGAGCAGTTCTTC; CDR3aa: CASSLGQSSYNEQFF; d_gene: .; j_gene: TRBJ2-1; abundance: .; v_gene: TRBV4-1
CDR3nt: TGTGCCAGCAGCCTCGGGACAACCCCTTTATCCCACTTC; CDR3aa: CASSLGTTPLSHF; d_gene: .; j_gene: TRBJ1-2; abundance: .; v_gene: TRBV11-1
CDR3nt: TGTGCCAGTAGTTCCAAACGCCGGGACACACAGACCCAGTACTTC; CDR3aa: CASSSKRRDTQTQYF; d_gene: .; j_gene: TRBJ2-5; abundance: .; v_gene: TRBV19
CDR3nt: TGTGCCAGCAGTTTAACGGGGGATCAGCCCCAGCATTTT; CDR3aa: CASSLTGDQPQHF; d_gene: .; j_gene: TRBJ1-5; abundance: .; v_gene: TRBV12-3/TRBV12-4
CDR3nt: TGTGCCAGCAGCCAAGATCTGAGGAACGTTGGCTACACCTTC; CDR3aa: CASSQDLRNVGYTF; d_gene: .; j_gene: TRBJ1-2; abundance: once; v_gene: TRBV3-1/TRBV3-2